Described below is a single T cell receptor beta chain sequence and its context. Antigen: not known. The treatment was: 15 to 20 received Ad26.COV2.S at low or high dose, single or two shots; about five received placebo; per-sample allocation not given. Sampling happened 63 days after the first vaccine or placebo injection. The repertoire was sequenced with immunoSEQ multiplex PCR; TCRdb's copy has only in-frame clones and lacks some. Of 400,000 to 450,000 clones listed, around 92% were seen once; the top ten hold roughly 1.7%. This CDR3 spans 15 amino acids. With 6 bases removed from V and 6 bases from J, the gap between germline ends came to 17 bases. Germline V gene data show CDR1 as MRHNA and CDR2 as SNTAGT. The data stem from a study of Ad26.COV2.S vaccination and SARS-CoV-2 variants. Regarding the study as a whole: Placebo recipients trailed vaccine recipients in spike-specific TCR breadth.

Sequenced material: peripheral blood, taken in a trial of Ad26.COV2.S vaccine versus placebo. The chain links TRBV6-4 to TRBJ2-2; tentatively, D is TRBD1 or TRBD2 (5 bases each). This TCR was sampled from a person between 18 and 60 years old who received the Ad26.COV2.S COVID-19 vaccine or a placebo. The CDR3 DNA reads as TGTGCCAGCAGCGTGGAAGGGACGATCGCCGGGGAGCTGTTTTTT. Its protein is CASSVEGTIAGELFF.